The T cell receptor (beta chain) described here comes from a study of T cells in Graves' hyperthyroidism and ophthalmopathy. About the study: Sampling of peripheral blood happened at initial diagnosis, prior to any treatment.

Clinicians diagnosed patients from clinical symptoms, serum thyroxine and TRAb, thyroid ultrasound and orbital computed tomography. It was RNA transcripts that yielded the amplified TCR beta CDR3 regions. With the HTBI primer set, the TCR CDR3 went through a first round of RT-PCR. Each CDR3 protein gets one entry after TCRdb re-called the multiplex PCR reads with MiXCR. The sample records some 740,000 distinct CDR3 sequences, less than 15% being singletons. Findings and caveats of the study: Clonotypes that were expanded in thyroid above 0.001 mostly appeared in blood too.

V gave up 6 bases and J gave up 0 bases, with 15 bases separating them. The CDR3 covers 15 residues. Germline CDR1 DFQATT, CDR2 SNEGSKA (reference sequence). On this clonotype itself: Its antigen is currently unknown.

This sequence joins TRBV20-1 and TRBJ2-1; tentative D call: TRBD2 (6 bases). The sequence was obtained from a woman aged 18-29 years with Graves' hyperthyroidism. The specimen sequenced was blood. CDR3 nucleotide sequence: TGCAGTGCGGGCCCGGAACTAGCCTCCTACAATGAGCAGTTCTTC. It is translated as CSAGPELASYNEQFF.